These 32 T cell receptor beta chains were all obtained from the same sample, sequenced in a study of T cell responses to AZD1222 COVID-19 vaccine. The assay was immunoSEQ multiplex PCR, and TCRdb's table has in-frame clones only and misses some. The data show 150,000 to 200,000 clones, around nine tenths seen once. The sample was peripheral blood, taken 28 days after the second AZD1222 dose. The receptor source for this set is an adult who received the AZD1222 COVID-19 vaccine.

The rearrangement uses TRBV7-2 and TRBJ2-5; D is perhaps TRBD1 (5 bases). CDR1 is SGHTA and CDR2 is FQGNSA in the germline V gene. This CDR3 region has 14 residues. The ends were cut back, 3 bases at V and 2 bases at J, with 10 bases in the middle. CDR3 coding DNA: TGTGCCAGCAGCTTTTCAGGGATTCAAGAGACCCAGTACTTC. It encodes CASSFSGIQETQYF.

V is TRBV18 and J is TRBJ1-2; D is possibly TRBD1 (6 bases). Looked up from germline, CDR1 is KGHSH and CDR2 is LQKENI. Trimming took 0 bases from V and 7 from J, leaving 12 bases between them. The CDR3 loop spans 14 amino acids. This chain's CDR3 is CASSPPGGAGGYTF. As DNA, the CDR3 is TGTGCCAGCTCACCACCGGGGGGGGCCGGTGGCTACACCTTC.

The rearrangement links TRBV7-9 to TRBJ2-7; a possible D gene is TRBD2 (7 bases). There are 14 residues in the CDR3. V gave up 4 bases and J gave up 7 bases, with 17 bases separating them. CDR1 and CDR2 (germline): SEHNR, FQNEAQ (reference sequence). The CDR3 here is CASSSLAGAGEQYF. The CDR3 nucleotides are TGTGCCAGCAGCTCACTGGCGGGGGCGGGGGAGCAGTACTTC.

On this clone: One junction end does not reproduce the germline sequence, and a read error may be involved. The chain employs TRBV7-8 and TRBJ1-6; D not certain. Germline V gene data show CDR1 as SGHVS and CDR2 as FQNEAQ. CDR3 length equals 16 residues. The CDR3 is CASRLDGRSYNSPLHF. DNA for the CDR3: TGTGCCAGCAGGTTAGATGGGAGATCCTATAATTCACCCCTCCACTTT.

V is TRBV7-9 and J is TRBJ1-6; D is possibly TRBD1 (6 bases). V was clipped by 1 base and J by 9 bases, with 16 bases between them. The CDR3 is 16 residues long. CDR1 is SEHNR and CDR2 is FQNEAQ in the germline V gene (reference sequence). This CDR3 reads CASSLGRQGWVSPLHF. The DNA of the CDR3 is TGTGCCAGCAGCTTAGGGCGGCAGGGGTGGGTTTCACCCCTCCACTTT.

The chain has TRBV20-1 and TRBJ1-2; D gene uncertain. This CDR3 has 9 residues. In germline, CDR1 is DFQATT, CDR2 SNEGSKA (reference sequence). V dropped 4 bases and J dropped 8 bases, with 5 bases sitting between them. CDR3 bases: TGCAGTGCTATGCCGGGCTACACCTTC. Its protein is CSAMPGYTF.

The gene calls are TRBV6-5 and TRBJ2-2; 8 bases match TRBD1. J was trimmed by 8 bases and V by 4 bases; bases with no gene match: 6. Looked up from germline, CDR1 is MNHEY and CDR2 is SVGAGI. The CDR3 totals 14 residues. The CDR3 region is CASSLAGGPGELFF. The CDR3 DNA follows: TGTGCCAGCAGTTTGGCAGGGGGCCCAGGGGAGCTGTTTTTT.

V is TRBV15 and J is TRBJ2-7; no clear D. V shed 0 bases and J shed 6 bases, with 12 bases lying between them. Germline CDR1 is LNHNV and CDR2 is YYDKDF (reference sequence). The CDR3 extends over 14 amino acids. For the CDR3, the DNA is TGTGCCACCAGCAGAGATACTGCCCCCGGCGAGCAGTACTTC. Its translation: CATSRDTAPGEQYF.

There are many counts of this clone. The chain combines TRBV4-1 with TRBJ1-6; D is perhaps TRBD1 (5 bases). Trimming left V 4 bases short and J 8 bases short, with 24 bases between. The germline V gene has CDR1 MGHRA and CDR2 YSYEKL. The CDR3 is made up of 18 amino acids. The CDR3 is CASSLYVLQGYPYSPLHF. DNA for the CDR3: TGCGCCAGCAGCCTCTACGTGCTGCAGGGTTATCCCTATTCACCCCTCCACTTT.

V and J are TRBV28 and TRBJ2-7, with a weak D call TRBD1 (6 bases). Germline values: CDR1 MDHEN, CDR2 SYDVKM. With 5 bases removed from V and 2 bases from J, the gap between germline ends came to 13 bases. There are 14 residues in the CDR3. The CDR3 DNA reads as TGTGCCAGCAGTATCCCACAGGGAACCTACGAGCAGTACTTC. It encodes CASSIPQGTYEQYF.

The rearrangement links TRBV2 to TRBJ2-7; TRBD1 might be the D (6 bases). The CDR3 totals 14 residues. From germline, CDR1 is SNHLY and CDR2 FYNNEI. The V end lost 10 bases, the J end lost 0 bases, and 16 bases lay between the germline ends. CDR3 nucleotide sequence: TGTGCCACCGAGCTGGGGGCTAGCTCCTACGAGCAGTACTTC. It is translated as CATELGASSYEQYF.

The chain links TRBV7-2 to TRBJ1-1, with D unresolved. The germline V gene encodes CDR1 SGHTA and CDR2 FQGNSA. Trimming pared 1 base from V and 2 bases from J, leaving 5 bases between. The CDR3 loop spans 13 amino acids. The CDR3 region is CASSLVGNTEAFF. Written as DNA, the CDR3 is TGTGCCAGCAGCTTAGTTGGTAACACTGAAGCTTTCTTT.

This chain links TRBV3-1 (or the pseudogene TRBV3-2) with TRBJ2-1; 9 bases map to TRBD2. Per the germline V gene, CDR1 is LGHDT and CDR2 is YNNKEL (reference sequence). V lost 3 bases, J lost 8 bases, and 11 bases stayed unmatched. CDR3 size: 16 residues. This chain's CDR3 is CASSHPGLAMLDEQFF. CDR3 coding DNA: TGTGCCAGCAGCCACCCGGGACTAGCAATGTTGGATGAGCAGTTCTTC.

On this clone itself: This may be a read error, as it is one base from a much larger clone. The chain joins TRBV6-4 to TRBJ2-1; 9 bases are shared with TRBD1. Trimming removed 6 bases from V and 1 base from J; junction bases left unmatched: 4. Germline-derived CDR1 and CDR2 are MRHNA and SNTAGT. This CDR3 is 15 amino acids long. The DNA for the CDR3 is TGTGCCAGCAGCACCGGGACAGGGTCCTACAATGAGCAGTTCTTC. This sequence encodes CASSTGTGSYNEQFF.

DNA for the CDR3: TGTGCCAGCTCAAACAACAGCCCGGCGGATAATTCACCCCTCCACTTT. Encoded protein: CASSNNSPADNSPLHF. This chain links TRBV18 with TRBJ1-6; D gene uncertain. In germline, CDR1 is KGHSH, CDR2 LQKENI. V was trimmed by 5 bases and J by 5 bases, leaving 16 bases between them. The CDR3 consists of 16 residues. Full variable domain (remainder filled in from reference TRBV18 and TRBJ1-6): NAGVMQNPRHLVRRRGQEARLRCSPMKGHSHVYWYRQLPEEGLKFMVYLQKENIIDESGMPKERFSAEFPKEGPSILRIQQVVRGDSAAYFCASSNNSPADNSPLHFGNGTRLTVT.

This clone was seen once. The chain carries TRBV4-1 and TRBJ2-7, with D maybe TRBD2 (5 bases). V gave up 3 bases and J gave up 3 bases, with 12 bases separating them. The CDR3 consists of 14 residues. From germline, CDR1 is MGHRA and CDR2 YSYEKL. CDR3 sequence reads: CASSHAGRLYEQYF. The CDR3 region has the DNA TGCGCCAGCAGCCACGCGGGCCGACTCTACGAGCAGTACTTC.

V usage is TRBV12-3 or TRBV12-4 and J usage is TRBJ2-1; D ambiguous. V lost 4 bases and J 5 bases, leaving 9 bases between the germline ends. The CDR3 runs to 13 residues. DNA of the CDR3: TGTGCCAGCAGTTGGAGCGTTCACAATGAGCAGTTCTTC. Protein product: CASSWSVHNEQFF.

V gene TRBV2 combines with J gene TRBJ2-1, with D tentatively TRBD1 or TRBD2 (5 bases each). The germline V gene has CDR1 SNHLY and CDR2 FYNNEI. The CDR3 covers 12 residues. Trimming left V 2 bases short and J 9 bases short, with 8 bases between. Here the CDR3 DNA reads TGTGCCAGCAGTGAATGGGGGATTGAGCAGTTCTTC. Protein sequence: CASSEWGIEQFF.

J is TRBJ2-5 and V is TRBV5-4; D ambiguous. Germline CDR1 reads SGHNT; CDR2 reads YYREEE (reference sequence). V was pared by 0 bases and J by 4 bases, with 4 bases between. There are 12 residues in the CDR3. The CDR3 DNA reads as TGTGCCAGCAGCTTGGGTCTAGAGACCCAGTACTTC. This encodes CASSLGLETQYF.

The gene calls are TRBV16 and TRBJ1-1; D is unresolved. This CDR3 has 15 amino acids. The germline V gene has CDR1 KGHSY and CDR2 FQNENV. Trimming removed 0 bases at V and 4 bases at J, with 12 bases between. CDR3 sequence (DNA): TGTGCCAGCAGCCAATCGGGCGGAGTGAGCACTGAAGCTTTCTTT. It encodes CASSQSGGVSTEAFF.

This clone was seen once. This rearrangement joins TRBV4-2 to TRBJ1-1; unclear D gene. Between the trimmed V and J ends, which lost 1 base and 3 bases, there was a span of 3 bases. The CDR3 totals 12 residues. Germline assignment: CDR1 LGHNA and CDR2 YNFKEQ. In DNA form, the CDR3 reads TGTGCCAGCAGCCAAGGGGACACTGAAGCTTTCTTT. This encodes CASSQGDTEAFF.

The chain combines TRBV12-3 or TRBV12-4 with TRBJ1-1; D uncertain. The CDR3 spans 12 residues. Trimming cost V 7 bases and J 3 bases, with 9 bases left between them. The CDR3 bases are TGTGCCAGCAACAAGAGGGACACTGAAGCTTTCTTT. This gives the protein CASNKRDTEAFF.

This sequence joins TRBV30 and TRBJ1-2; 8 positions agree with TRBD1. V shed 3 bases and J 4 bases; nucleotides not matched to a gene: 1. There are 12 residues in the CDR3. Germline assignment: CDR1 GTSNPN and CDR2 SVGIG (reference sequence). DNA for the CDR3: TGTGCCTGGAGAGACAGGGGCTATGGCTACACCTTC. Residues: CAWRDRGYGYTF.

Only a few counts were recorded for this clone. The gene calls are TRBV4-3 and TRBJ1-2; D not certain. This CDR3 spans 14 amino acids. V lost 5 bases to trimming and J lost 6 bases, with 16 bases between them. The germline V gene encodes CDR1 LGHNA and CDR2 YSLEER. CDR3 sequence (DNA): TGCGCCAGCAGCTCCGGGCTGGGATTCGATGGCTACACCTTC. Translation gives CASSSGLGFDGYTF.

This chain joins TRBV6-2 or TRBV6-3 and TRBJ2-3, with D unresolved. Trimming stripped 5 bases from V and 5 bases from J, with 5 bases between. Germline CDR1 and CDR2: MNHEY and SVGEGT. This CDR3 contains 11 residues. Written as DNA, the CDR3 is TGTGCCAGCAGTAAGTTAGATACGCAGTATTTT. Protein sequence: CASSKLDTQYF.

The table lists this clone with a count of one. The V call is TRBV6-1, the J call TRBJ1-4; maybe TRBD1 (6 bases). The CDR3 sequence is 16 residues long. CDR1 is MNHNS and CDR2 is SASEGT in the germline V gene. The germline V and J ends were trimmed by 2 bases and 7 bases, with 17 bases remaining between them. The DNA of the CDR3 is TGTGCCAGCAGTGAATCCTCGGGGGGCGCTTCTGAAAAACTGTTTTTT. Amino acid sequence: CASSESSGGASEKLFF.

Only one count was recorded for this clone. The chain has TRBV5-1 and TRBJ1-2; D is undetermined. Trimming cost V 5 bases and J 3 bases, with 8 bases left between them. The length of the CDR3 is 12 residues. Germline CDR1 SGHRS, CDR2 YFSETQ. CDR3: CASRNSDYGYTF. In DNA, the CDR3 is TGCGCCAGCAGAAACTCCGACTATGGCTACACCTTC.

The V call is TRBV7-8, the J call TRBJ1-2; 9 bases line up with TRBD1. The V gene's germline CDR1 is SGHVS and CDR2 FQNEAQ. Germline trimming cut 5 bases from V and 8 bases from J; bases unmatched to any gene: 12. CDR3 length: 15 amino acids. CDR3 region: CASSLVRTGAEGYTF. CDR3 coding DNA: TGTGCCAGCAGCCTCGTCCGGACAGGGGCGGAAGGCTACACCTTC. Filled out from reference TRBV7-8 and TRBJ1-2, the complete variable domain reads GAGVSQSPRYKVAKRGQDVALRCDPISGHVSLFWYQQALGQGPEFLTYFQNEAQLDKSGLPSDRFFAERPEGSVSTLKIQRTQQEDSAVYLCASSLVRTGAEGYTFGSGTRLTVV.

The genes are TRBV6-6 and TRBJ1-3, with 8 bases aligning to TRBD1. With V trimmed by 5 bases and J by 3 bases, 6 bases remained unmatched. The CDR3 is 15 residues long. Germline values: CDR1 MNHNY, CDR2 SVGAGI (reference sequence). The CDR3 loop reads CASSPLDRDGNTIYF. Here the CDR3 DNA reads TGTGCCAGCAGTCCCTTGGACAGGGATGGAAACACCATATATTTT.

Comments on this clone: Other DNA sequences in the same sample also yield this CDR3. This chain uses TRBV6-1 with TRBJ1-4; 7 nucleotides line up with TRBD1. CDR3 length: 14 amino acids. The V segment lost 1 base and the J segment 5 bases; nucleotides outside the gene matches: 1. Per germline, CDR1 MNHNS and CDR2 SASEGT. The CDR3 region is CASSEGQGNEKLFF. Written as DNA, the CDR3 is TGTGCCAGCAGTGAAGGACAGGGAAATGAAAAACTGTTTTTT.

The chain employs TRBV7-9 and TRBJ1-2; 7 bases agree with TRBD1. V shed 6 bases and J 8 bases; nucleotides not matched to a gene: 12. CDR1 SEHNR and CDR2 FQNEAQ come from the germline V gene (reference sequence). There are 14 residues in the CDR3. The CDR3 DNA follows: TGTGCCAGCAGGTCCAACCGTGACAGGGACGGCTACACCTTC. Translating gives CASRSNRDRDGYTF.

The chain links TRBV6-2 or TRBV6-3 to TRBJ2-7; 9 positions match TRBD2. Germline CDR1 is MNHEY and CDR2 is SVGEGT. The V segment lost 5 bases and the J segment 4 bases; nucleotides outside the gene matches: 3. There are 13 residues in the CDR3. The CDR3 DNA follows: TGTGCCAGCAGTAGTCTAGCGGGATACGAGCAGTACTTC. Its translation: CASSSLAGYEQYF.